The 28 T cell receptor beta chains below were found in one sample sequenced in a study of identical twins. Each CDR3 protein gets one entry after TCRdb re-called the 5' RACE reads with MiXCR. The sample lists 1.5 million to 2 million distinct CDR3 sequences, about 32% occurring once. Sequences were obtained from cord blood. The origin of the receptors is a newborn girl in good health.

This clonotype was detected only a few times. V usage is TRBV7-2 and J usage is TRBJ1-1; D is uncertain. Trimming took off 1 base at V and 3 bases at J, with 15 bases between the two ends. The CDR3 is 16 amino acids. Germline loops: CDR1 SGHTA, CDR2 FQGNSA. The DNA of the CDR3 is TGTGCCAGCAGCTTAGAGGGCAGTCATTACCACACTGAAGCTTTCTTT. This codes for CASSLEGSHYHTEAFF.

The rearrangement joins TRBV19 to TRBJ2-1; 14 positions agree with TRBD2. Unmatched junction bases numbered 7, after V lost 7 bases and J lost 8 bases. Germline loops: CDR1 LNHDA, CDR2 SQIVND (reference sequence). This CDR3 region has 15 residues. The CDR3 protein is CASTIGTSGSHEQFF. Here the CDR3 DNA reads TGTGCCAGTACCATAGGGACTAGCGGGAGCCATGAGCAGTTCTTC.

The table lists this clonotype with many counts. The chain recombines TRBV11-1 with TRBJ1-2; 9 bases map to TRBD1. There are 15 residues in the CDR3. The junction had 4 bases not matched to a gene; V was cut back by 1 base and J by 4 bases. Germline assignment: CDR1 SGHAT and CDR2 FQDESV (reference sequence). The chain's CDR3 is CASSLVGTGSYGYTF. As DNA, the CDR3 is TGTGCCAGCAGCTTAGTCGGGACAGGGAGCTATGGCTACACCTTC.

The chain employs TRBV28 and TRBJ1-2; D might be TRBD1 (5 bases). Trimming shortened V by 8 bases and J by 4 bases, and 11 bases separated the two germline ends. CDR1 and CDR2 from the germline V gene are MDHEN and SYDVKM. CDR3 length: 12 residues. The CDR3 region is CASVGGAYGYTF. The CDR3 nucleotides read TGTGCCAGCGTTGGAGGGGCCTATGGCTACACCTTC.

This rearrangement joins TRBV5-1 to TRBJ1-2; 9 nucleotides line up with TRBD1. CDR1 is SGHRS and CDR2 is YFSETQ in the germline V gene. The J segment lost 4 bases and the V segment lost 0 bases, leaving 4 bases of the junction unmatched. CDR3 length: 15 residues. DNA for the CDR3: TGCGCCAGCAGCTTGGGCGTGACAGGGGGCTATGGCTACACCTTC. This codes for CASSLGVTGGYGYTF.

This clonotype occurred a few times. The V and J genes are TRBV28 and TRBJ2-7, with D tentatively TRBD2 (6 bases). Trimming removed 6 bases at V and 0 bases at J, with 15 bases between. CDR3 length: 15 residues. CDR1 is MDHEN, CDR2 SYDVKM, per germline. CDR3 region: CASRRDFGHSYEQYF. Written as DNA, the CDR3 is TGTGCCAGCAGAAGGGACTTTGGACACTCCTACGAGCAGTACTTC.

The chain recombines TRBV6-2 or TRBV6-3 with TRBJ2-4; 11 bases are a match to TRBD1. J was trimmed by 13 bases and V by 2 bases; bases with no gene match: 10. Germline lookup yields CDR1 MNHEY and CDR2 SVGEGT. This CDR3 has 15 residues. The CDR3 sequence: CASSYGTGGLWGQYF. DNA of the CDR3: TGTGCCAGCAGTTACGGGACAGGGGGGCTCTGGGGGCAGTACTTC.

This clonotype appeared a few times. The rearrangement uses TRBV29-1 and TRBJ2-7; 10 nucleotides match TRBD1. The CDR3 sequence is 13 residues long. V was clipped by 8 bases and J by 1 base; unmatched bases: 5. Germline CDR1 is SQVTM and CDR2 is ANQGSEA. The DNA of the CDR3 is TGCAGCTGCCGGGACAGGGGTTCCTACGAGCAGTACTTC. Translated, it gives CSCRDRGSYEQYF.

The rearrangement joins TRBV7-9 to TRBJ2-1; weak D call: TRBD2 (6 bases). The CDR3 is 15 amino acids. Between the trimmed V and J ends, which lost 2 bases and 9 bases, there was a span of 17 bases. Per the germline V gene, CDR1 is SEHNR and CDR2 is FQNEAQ (reference sequence). CDR3 sequence (DNA): TGTGCCAGCAGCTTACTGACTAGTCTTAGTGGTGAGCAGTTCTTC. This sequence encodes CASSLLTSLSGEQFF.

This clonotype appeared a few times. The rearrangement joins TRBV27 to TRBJ2-7; D ambiguous. The ends were cut back, 5 bases at V and 4 bases at J, with 12 bases in the middle. This CDR3 region has 13 residues. CDR1 and CDR2 (germline): MNHEY, SMNVEV (reference sequence). The CDR3 bases are TGTGCCAGCAGTCCCATCCCAAAATACGAGCAGTACTTC. This sequence encodes CASSPIPKYEQYF.

The table lists this clonotype with a few counts. The CDR3 DNA follows: TGTGCCAGCAGTGAAGGACTAGCGGCGAACATTCAGTACTTC. Its translation is CASSEGLAANIQYF. The V gene is TRBV6-1, the J gene TRBJ2-4; the match to TRBD2 covers 9 bases. Unmatched junction bases numbered 2, after V lost 1 base and J lost 7 bases. The germline gives CDR1 MNHNS, CDR2 SASEGT. The CDR3 has 14 residues.

This clonotype came up many times. The chain is built from TRBV6-1 and TRBJ2-3; D ambiguous. Trimming shortened V by 8 bases and J by 4 bases, and 10 bases separated the two germline ends. Germline V gene lookup returns CDR1 MNHNS and CDR2 SASEGT. The CDR3 is 12 amino acids. DNA for the CDR3: TGTGCCAGCGGACCTAGATCAGATACGCAGTATTTT. It translates to CASGPRSDTQYF.

Points on this clonotype: At one boundary the junction diverges from the germline segment, which might be a read error. The CDR3 spells CASSLVVRRYNEQYF. CDR3 bases: TGCGCCAGCAGTTTGGTCGTTCGGAGGTACAATGAGCAGTACTTC. The chain combines TRBV5-1 with TRBJ2-1; a weak D match, TRBD2 (5 bases). The J call may be mistaken, given a closer DNA end match to TRBJ2-7. Germline CDR1 is SGHRS and CDR2 is YFSETQ. There are 15 residues in the CDR3.

The chain employs TRBV28 and TRBJ2-5; 7 bases map to TRBD2. CDR1 is MDHEN, CDR2 SYDVKM, per germline. The CDR3 extends over 17 amino acids. V lost 2 bases, J lost 1 base, and 10 bases stayed unmatched. The DNA of the CDR3 is TGTGCCAGCAGTTTAAGGTCGGCTAGCGGTCTCCAAGAGACCCAGTACTTC. Translating gives CASSLRSASGLQETQYF. Looking up the rest from reference TRBV28 and TRBJ2-5 gives the full variable domain: DVKVTQSSRYLVKRTGEKVFLECVQDMDHENMFWYRQDPGLGLRLIYFSYDVKMKEKGDIPEGYSVSREKKERFSLILESASTNQTSMYLCASSLRSASGLQETQYFGPGTRLLVL.

This rearrangement joins TRBV6-1 to TRBJ2-5; D remains ambiguous. From germline, CDR1 is MNHNS and CDR2 SASEGT. Between the trimmed V and J ends, which lost 6 bases and 11 bases, there was a span of 28 bases. The length of the CDR3 is 16 residues. The CDR3 region is CASSQRVAAVDNEQYF. Written as DNA, the CDR3 is TGTGCCAGCAGCCAAAGAGTAGCTGCAGTCGACAATGAGCAGTACTTC.

The V and J genes are TRBV6-5 and TRBJ2-5; the match to TRBD2 covers 9 bases. The CDR3 contains 16 residues. J was trimmed by 13 bases and V by 2 bases; bases with no gene match: 17. Germline CDR1 MNHEY, CDR2 SVGAGI. DNA of the CDR3: TGTGCCAGCAGTTACCCCGGAGTAGCGGGAGCCTACGAGCGGTACTTC. Amino acid sequence: CASSYPGVAGAYERYF.

The V call is TRBV12-3 or TRBV12-4, the J call TRBJ2-7, with 7 bases that match TRBD2. The CDR3 is 14 residues long. With V trimmed by 6 bases and J by 6 bases, 11 bases remained unmatched. DNA of the CDR3: TGTGCCAGCAGAGCGGGACTCCAATCCAGCGAGCAGTACTTC. Amino acids: CASRAGLQSSEQYF.

The genes are TRBV20-1 and TRBJ2-7; the match to TRBD1 covers 7 bases. Germline assignment: CDR1 DFQATT and CDR2 SNEGSKA (reference sequence). The CDR3 has 16 residues. Germline trimming cut 5 bases from V and 3 bases from J; bases unmatched to any gene: 16. The CDR3, as DNA: TGCAGTGCTGACAACCGCTTGACAGGGACACACTACGAGCAGTACTTC. It specifies CSADNRLTGTHYEQYF.

This chain uses TRBV7-9 with TRBJ2-1; 11 nucleotides match TRBD1. Per the germline V gene, CDR1 is SEHNR and CDR2 is FQNEAQ (reference sequence). With V trimmed by 5 bases and J by 8 bases, 8 bases remained unmatched. The CDR3 runs 15 residues. This chain's CDR3 is CASSRGQGAIYEQFF. The CDR3 DNA reads TGTGCCAGCAGCCGCGGACAGGGGGCAATCTATGAGCAGTTCTTC.

J is TRBJ2-2 and V is TRBV5-1; possibly TRBD1 for D (6 bases). The V gene's germline CDR1 is SGHRS and CDR2 YFSETQ. The V gene lost 4 bases and the J gene lost 5 bases, with 15 bases spanning the gap. This CDR3 spans 15 amino acids. CDR3 protein: CASSHRDEATGELFF. CDR3 in DNA: TGCGCCAGCAGCCACAGGGACGAAGCGACCGGGGAGCTGTTTTTT.

This chain joins TRBV9 and TRBJ2-2; 7 bases line up with TRBD2. CDR3 length: 18 residues. V gave up 1 base and J gave up 1 base; unmatched junction bases: 10. Germline V lookup: CDR1 SGDLS, CDR2 YYNGEE. CDR3 sequence (DNA): TGTGCCAGCAGCGTACACTTCCTCCGGGAGGAGAACACCGGGGAGCTGTTTTTT. It specifies CASSVHFLREENTGELFF. The full variable domain, its missing parts supplied by reference TRBV9 and TRBJ2-2, is DSGVTQTPKHLITATGQRVTLRCSPRSGDLSVYWYQQSLDQGLQFLIQYYNGEERAKGNILERFSAQQFPDLHSELNLSSLELGDSALYFCASSVHFLREENTGELFFGEGSRLTVL.

The chain couples TRBV20-1 to TRBJ1-6; the D gene is possibly TRBD1 (5 bases). The CDR3 is made up of 13 amino acids. Germline CDR1 DFQATT, CDR2 SNEGSKA (reference sequence). V dropped 3 bases and J dropped 7 bases, with 10 bases sitting between them. The CDR3 here is CSARVRANSPLHF. The CDR3 region has the DNA TGCAGTGCTAGGGTCAGGGCGAATTCACCCCTCCACTTT.

This rearrangement joins TRBV5-1 to TRBJ2-7; TRBD1 aligns across 7 bases. The junction had 4 bases not matched to a gene; V was cut back by 2 bases and J by 2 bases. Germline CDR1 and CDR2: SGHRS and YFSETQ. This CDR3 spans 14 amino acids. CDR3 sequence reads: CASSFVDRAYEQYF. The CDR3 DNA sequence: TGCGCCAGCAGCTTCGTCGACAGGGCCTACGAGCAGTACTTC.

As to this clonotype: One junction end does not reproduce the germline sequence, and a read error may be involved. The CDR3 DNA reads TGTGCTATCAGTGTGGGGAGCACCGGGGAGCTGTTTTTT. It specifies CAISVGSTGELFF. The V gene is TRBV10-3, the J gene TRBJ2-2, with TRBD2 as a possible D gene (5 bases). CDR3 length: 13 residues. The germline CDR1 and CDR2 sequences are ENHRY and SYGVKD.

This clonotype was counted only a few times. The chain carries TRBV4-1 and TRBJ2-7; TRBD2 matches at 7 bases. Trimming at V came to 0 bases and at J to 2 bases, leaving 4 bases not matched to a gene. CDR1 is MGHRA and CDR2 is YSYEKL in the germline V gene. This CDR3 spans 15 amino acids. CDR3 protein: CASSQESSGPYEQYF. The CDR3 region has the DNA TGCGCCAGCAGCCAAGAGTCTAGCGGACCCTACGAGCAGTACTTC.

This clonotype was counted a few times. The chain joins TRBV14 to TRBJ1-2; D might be TRBD1 (5 bases). V was trimmed by 1 base and J by 4 bases, leaving 7 bases between them. Per germline, CDR1 SGHDN and CDR2 FVKESK. CDR3 length equals 13 residues. Written as DNA, the CDR3 is TGTGCCAGCAGCCAAGCCAGGGTCTATGGCTACACCTTC. It translates to CASSQARVYGYTF.

This chain uses TRBV21-1 with TRBJ2-3; the D call of TRBD2 is as the table states it, not checked on the DNA. TRBV21-1 counts as a pseudogene. This CDR3 region has 16 residues. DNA of the CDR3: TGTGCCAGCAGCGTTATTAGGCCCTCCTCCACAGATACGCAGTATTTT. Translated: CASSVIRPSSTDTQYF.

This clonotype was seen a handful of times. The genes are TRBV14 and TRBJ2-4; 9 bases match TRBD1. This CDR3 contains 15 residues. CDR1 is SGHDN, CDR2 FVKESK, per germline. V lost 3 bases to trimming and J lost 4 bases; unmatched junction nucleotides: 4. The CDR3 is CASSHSGTGKNIQYF. As DNA, the CDR3 is TGTGCCAGCAGCCACTCCGGGACAGGGAAAAACATTCAGTACTTC.